This T cell receptor beta chain was documented in a study of a mutant IDH1 vaccine in newly diagnosed glioma. Study-level information: Treated individuals were around 60% male and around 38% female, averaging 40.4 years of age. Previous treatment comprised radiotherapy, temozolomide, or both, mostly both. V12 took place at week 35, and V13 at week 47.

The CDR3 is 15 residues long. Per germline, CDR1 MNHEY and CDR2 SVGAGI. V trimming: 6 bases; J trimming: 6 bases; junction bases outside the gene matches: 11. Regarding this clone: Its antigen is as yet unknown.

The study, taken as a whole, reports: Patients showed vaccine-induced immune responses at a rate of roughly 93%.

The protocol was immunoSEQ multiplex PCR, while the TCRdb copy is restricted to in-frame clones and leaves out a portion. Of 75,000 to 95,000 clones listed, 89% are singletons. Time point meaning: week 47, end of study. The investigators gave 300 ug of mutant IDH1 20-mer peptide in each vaccine dose, together with topical imiquimod. The origin of this receptor is a woman aged 45 to 65 with glioma. The J gene is TRBJ2-7, the V gene TRBV6-5, with TRBD1 matching over 10 bases. This specimen was PBMCs, taken from a glioma patient whose treatment included an IDH1 peptide vaccine. In DNA form, the CDR3 reads TGTGCCAGCAGAACGACAGGGGGCGCCGGGATCGAGCAGTACTTC. Amino acid sequence: CASRTTGGAGIEQYF.